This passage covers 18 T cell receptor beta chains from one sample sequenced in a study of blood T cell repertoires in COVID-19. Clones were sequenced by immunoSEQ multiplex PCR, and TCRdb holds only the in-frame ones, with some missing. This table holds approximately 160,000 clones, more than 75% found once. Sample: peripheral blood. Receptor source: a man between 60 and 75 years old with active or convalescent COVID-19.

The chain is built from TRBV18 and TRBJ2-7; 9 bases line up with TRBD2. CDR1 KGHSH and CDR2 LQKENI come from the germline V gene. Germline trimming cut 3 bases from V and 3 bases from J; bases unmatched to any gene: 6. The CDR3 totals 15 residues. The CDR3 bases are TGTGCCAGCTCACCGGGGCGGGAGGGCCTCTACGAGCAGTACTTC. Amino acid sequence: CASSPGREGLYEQYF.

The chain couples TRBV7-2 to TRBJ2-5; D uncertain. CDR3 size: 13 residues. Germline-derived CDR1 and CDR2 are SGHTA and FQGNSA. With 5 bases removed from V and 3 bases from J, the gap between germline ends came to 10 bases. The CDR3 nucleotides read TGTGCCAGCAGCCCCCAATCTAAAGAGACCCAGTACTTC. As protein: CASSPQSKETQYF.

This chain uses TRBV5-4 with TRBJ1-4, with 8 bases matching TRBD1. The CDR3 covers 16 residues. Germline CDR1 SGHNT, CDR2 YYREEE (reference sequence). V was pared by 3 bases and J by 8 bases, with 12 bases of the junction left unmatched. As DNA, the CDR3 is TGTGCCAGCAGCTCTCGTCGAAGCAGGGGGCGAGAAAAACTGTTTTTT. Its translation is CASSSRRSRGREKLFF.

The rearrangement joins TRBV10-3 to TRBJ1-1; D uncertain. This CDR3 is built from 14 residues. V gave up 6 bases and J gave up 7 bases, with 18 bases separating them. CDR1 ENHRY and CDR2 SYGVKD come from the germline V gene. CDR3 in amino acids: CAISKGADFIEAFF. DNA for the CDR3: TGTGCCATCAGCAAGGGAGCCGACTTTATTGAAGCTTTCTTT.

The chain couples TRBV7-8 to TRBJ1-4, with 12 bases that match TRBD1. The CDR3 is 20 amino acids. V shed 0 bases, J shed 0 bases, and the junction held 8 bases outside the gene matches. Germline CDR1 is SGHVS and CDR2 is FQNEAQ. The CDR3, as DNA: TGTGCCAGCAGCTTAGCGACCGGGACAGGGGGCCATTCAACTAATGAAAAACTGTTTTTT. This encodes CASSLATGTGGHSTNEKLFF.

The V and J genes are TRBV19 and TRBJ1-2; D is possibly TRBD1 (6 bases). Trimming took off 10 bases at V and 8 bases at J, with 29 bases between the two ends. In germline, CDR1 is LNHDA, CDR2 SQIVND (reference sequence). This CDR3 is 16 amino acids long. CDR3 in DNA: TGTGCCACTCGTGTGTTTCCGGGACAAGGAAGCCTCGGCTACACCTTC. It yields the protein CATRVFPGQGSLGYTF.

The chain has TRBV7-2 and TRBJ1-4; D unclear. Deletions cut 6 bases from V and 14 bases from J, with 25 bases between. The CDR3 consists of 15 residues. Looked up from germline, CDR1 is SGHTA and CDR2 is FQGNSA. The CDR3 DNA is TGTGCCAGCAGTTCCAATCCAGGTCCTAATGAAAGGCTGTTTTTT. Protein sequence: CASSSNPGPNERLFF.

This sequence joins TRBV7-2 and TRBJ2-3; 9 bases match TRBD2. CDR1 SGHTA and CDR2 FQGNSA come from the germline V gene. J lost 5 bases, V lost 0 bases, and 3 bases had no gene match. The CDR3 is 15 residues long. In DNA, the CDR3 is TGTGCCAGCAGCTTAGCAGCGGGGGGAGTAGATACGCAGTATTTT. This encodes CASSLAAGGVDTQYF.

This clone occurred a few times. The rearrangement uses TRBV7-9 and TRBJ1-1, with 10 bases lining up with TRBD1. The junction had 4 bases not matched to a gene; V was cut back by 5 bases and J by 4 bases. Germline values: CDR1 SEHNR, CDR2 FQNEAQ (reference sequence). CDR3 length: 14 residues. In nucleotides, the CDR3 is TGTGCCAGCAGCCTTAGGACAGGGGGCACTGAAGCTTTCTTT. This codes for CASSLRTGGTEAFF.

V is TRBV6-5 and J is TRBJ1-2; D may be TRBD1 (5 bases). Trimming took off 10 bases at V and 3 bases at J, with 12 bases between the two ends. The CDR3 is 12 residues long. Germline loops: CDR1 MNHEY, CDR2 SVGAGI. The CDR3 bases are TGTGCCACCTGGGTGGGGCACTATGGCTACACCTTC. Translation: CATWVGHYGYTF.

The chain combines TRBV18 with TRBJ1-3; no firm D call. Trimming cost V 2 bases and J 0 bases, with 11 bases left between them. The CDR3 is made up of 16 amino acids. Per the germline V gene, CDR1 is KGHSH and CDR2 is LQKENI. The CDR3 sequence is CASSPGPPSSGNTIYF. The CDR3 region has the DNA TGTGCCAGCTCACCAGGCCCCCCTAGCTCTGGAAACACCATATATTTT. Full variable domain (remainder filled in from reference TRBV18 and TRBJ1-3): NAGVMQNPRHLVRRRGQEARLRCSPMKGHSHVYWYRQLPEEGLKFMVYLQKENIIDESGMPKERFSAEFPKEGPSILRIQQVVRGDSAAYFCASSPGPPSSGNTIYFGEGSWLTVV.

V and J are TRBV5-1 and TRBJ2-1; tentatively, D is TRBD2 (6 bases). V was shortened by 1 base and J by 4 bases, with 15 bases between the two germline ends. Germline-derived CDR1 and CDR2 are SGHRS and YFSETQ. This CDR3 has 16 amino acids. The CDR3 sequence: CASSLMTGVGYNEQFF. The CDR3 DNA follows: TGCGCCAGCAGCTTGATGACGGGAGTTGGATACAATGAGCAGTTCTTC.

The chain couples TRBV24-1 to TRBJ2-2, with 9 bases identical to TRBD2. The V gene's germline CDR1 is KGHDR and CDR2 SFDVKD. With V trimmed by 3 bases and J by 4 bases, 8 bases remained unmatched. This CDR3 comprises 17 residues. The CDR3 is CATSDGRSGSGTGELFF. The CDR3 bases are TGTGCCACCAGTGATGGACGTAGCGGGAGTGGCACCGGGGAGCTGTTTTTT.

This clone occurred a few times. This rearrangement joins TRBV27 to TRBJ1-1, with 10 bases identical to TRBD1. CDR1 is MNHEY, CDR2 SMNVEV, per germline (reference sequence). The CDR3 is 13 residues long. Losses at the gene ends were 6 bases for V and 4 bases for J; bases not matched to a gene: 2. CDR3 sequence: CASRWTGGTEAFF. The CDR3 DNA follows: TGTGCCAGCAGGTGGACAGGGGGCACTGAAGCTTTCTTT.

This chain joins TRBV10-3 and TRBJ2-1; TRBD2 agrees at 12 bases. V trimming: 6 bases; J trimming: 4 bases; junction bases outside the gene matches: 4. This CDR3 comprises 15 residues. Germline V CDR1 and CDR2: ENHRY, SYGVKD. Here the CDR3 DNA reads TGTGCCATCAGCTCGACTAGCGGGAGTTACAATGAGCAGTTCTTC. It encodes CAISSTSGSYNEQFF.

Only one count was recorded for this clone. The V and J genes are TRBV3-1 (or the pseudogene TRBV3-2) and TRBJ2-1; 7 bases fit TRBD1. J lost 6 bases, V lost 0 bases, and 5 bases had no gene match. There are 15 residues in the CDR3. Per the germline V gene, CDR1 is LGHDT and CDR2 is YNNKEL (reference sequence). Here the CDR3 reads CASSQDRDSVNEQFF. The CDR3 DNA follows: TGTGCCAGCAGCCAAGATAGGGACAGCGTCAATGAGCAGTTCTTC.

The CDR3 protein is CASSDSVRGNYGYTF. CDR3 in DNA: TGCGCCAGCAGTGATAGTGTACGGGGGAACTATGGCTACACCTTC. This chain joins TRBV10-1 and TRBJ1-2; D is possibly TRBD1 (5 bases). The CDR3 runs to 15 residues. V was trimmed by 3 bases and J by 2 bases, leaving 13 bases between them. Per the germline V gene, CDR1 is WNHNN and CDR2 is SYGVQD (reference sequence).

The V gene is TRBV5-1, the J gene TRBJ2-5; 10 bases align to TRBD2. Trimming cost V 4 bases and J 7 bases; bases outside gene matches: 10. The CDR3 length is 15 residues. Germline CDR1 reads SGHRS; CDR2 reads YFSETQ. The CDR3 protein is CASSQGTSVVGTQYF. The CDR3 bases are TGCGCCAGCAGCCAAGGGACTAGCGTTGTTGGGACCCAGTACTTC.